This TCR beta chain came from a study of blood T cell repertoires in COVID-19. Study-wide context: Some COVID-19 samples were acute and others convalescent; all came from the United States, Italy and Spain. Sample material is recorded as cDNA or gDNA derived from T cells, B-cell-depleted T cells, or PBMCs.

Sequencing was performed with immunoSEQ multiplex PCR; in TCRdb, only in-frame clones are kept and a portion is missing. The sample lists 250,000 to 300,000 clones, about nine tenths occurring once. Followed over time, Seattle patients had been enrolled while infection was active. This clonotype was obtained from a woman aged 25-40 years with COVID-19, enrolled during active disease. The sequenced sample consisted of peripheral blood.

For the CDR3, the DNA is TGTGCCAGTAAAGCAAAAGGGGCCGGGGAGCTGTTTTTT. Translated, it gives CASKAKGAGELFF. V usage is TRBV25-1 and J usage is TRBJ2-2; TRBD1 might be the D (5 bases). Trimming removed 9 bases from V and 6 bases from J, with 14 bases in between. Germline CDR1 MGHDK, CDR2 SYGVNS. The CDR3 sequence is 13 residues long.